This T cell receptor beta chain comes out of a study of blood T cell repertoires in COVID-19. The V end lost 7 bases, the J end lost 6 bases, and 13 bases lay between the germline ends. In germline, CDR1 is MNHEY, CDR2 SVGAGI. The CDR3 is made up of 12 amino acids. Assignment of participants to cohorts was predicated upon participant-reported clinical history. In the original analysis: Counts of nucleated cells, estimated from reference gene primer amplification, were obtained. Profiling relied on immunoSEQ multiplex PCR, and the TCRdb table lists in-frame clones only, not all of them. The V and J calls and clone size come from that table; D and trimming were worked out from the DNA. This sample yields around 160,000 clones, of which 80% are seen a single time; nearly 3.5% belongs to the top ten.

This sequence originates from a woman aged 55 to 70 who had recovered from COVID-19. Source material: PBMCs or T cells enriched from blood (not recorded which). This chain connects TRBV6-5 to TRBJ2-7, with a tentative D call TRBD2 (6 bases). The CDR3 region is CASTDGGPEQYF. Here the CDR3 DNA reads TGTGCCAGCACCGACGGGGGACCCGAGCAGTACTTC.